Detailed here is one TCR beta chain. The data are from a study of cytomegalovirus exposure and HLA in healthy donors. The study ran its PCR with 60 Vbeta and 13 Jbeta primers. Clones were sequenced by immunoSEQ multiplex PCR, and TCRdb holds only the in-frame ones, with some missing. This sample yields about 37,000 clones, of which 81% are seen a single time; approximately 8.5% belongs to the top ten. The clonotype comes from a woman between 40 and 55 years old in good health and CMV-seronegative. Sequenced input: PBMCs.

Written as DNA, the CDR3 is TGTGCCAGCAGTTCCGGGGGGGGTCATCAGCCCCAGCATTTT. It is translated as CASSSGGGHQPQHF. The chain joins TRBV28 to TRBJ1-5, with D tentatively TRBD1 (5 bases). Germline CDR1 and CDR2: MDHEN and SYDVKM. The V end lost 4 bases, the J end lost 5 bases, and 12 bases lay between the germline ends. The CDR3 has 14 amino acids.